A single sample gave rise to the 20 T cell receptor beta chains below, sequenced in a study of T cell changes during pregnancy in multiple sclerosis. Repertoires were generated with immunoSEQ multiplex PCR, while TCRdb's copy carries only in-frame clones and drops some. The sample holds tens of thousands of clones; 90% to 95% are singletons and the top ten take about 0.85%. The sample here was peripheral blood, taken before pregnancy. The receptors originated from a female donor with multiple sclerosis, enrolled in a pregnancy study.

The V call is TRBV12-1, the J call TRBJ1-2; the table's D call, TRBD1, was not checked against the DNA. TRBV12-1 is assigned pseudogene status. The CDR3 is 14 amino acids. CDR3 loop: CAPPVQQDTYGYTF. The CDR3 DNA sequence: TGTGCCCCCCCCGTTCAACAGGACACTTATGGCTACACCTTC.

The V call is TRBV5-4, the J call TRBJ2-2; 9 nucleotides align to TRBD2. V was pared by 0 bases and J by 5 bases, with 5 bases of the junction left unmatched. CDR3 size: 16 residues. Per germline, CDR1 SGHNT and CDR2 YYREEE (reference sequence). For the CDR3, the DNA is TGTGCCAGCAGCTTGGCTCTAGCGGGAATAACCGGGGAGCTGTTTTTT. Its translation: CASSLALAGITGELFF.

The V call is TRBV6-5, the J call TRBJ1-5; 10 bases align to TRBD1. There are 15 residues in the CDR3. CDR1 and CDR2 (germline): MNHEY, SVGAGI. J gave up 6 bases and V 4 bases, and 6 bases lay outside the gene matches. The CDR3 nucleotides read TGTGCCAGCAGTTTTGACAGGGGGCGCGGTCAGCCCCAGCATTTT. Amino acids: CASSFDRGRGQPQHF.

This clone was seen just once. The chain uses TRBV7-2 and TRBJ2-3, with D possibly TRBD1 on 7 matching bases. Germline CDR1 reads SGHTA; CDR2 reads FQGNSA. The CDR3 spans 14 residues. Trimming cost V 5 bases and J 2 bases, with 11 bases left between them. The CDR3 coding sequence is TGTGCCAGCAGCCAGGGGGGCTACACAGATACGCAGTATTTT. Amino acids: CASSQGGYTDTQYF.

This clone was counted between two and nine times. V and J are TRBV4-3 and TRBJ1-3; possible D gene TRBD1, 5 bases. This CDR3 has 18 residues. Trimming took 4 bases from V and 4 from J, leaving 23 bases between them. Looked up from germline, CDR1 is LGHNA and CDR2 is YSLEER. The CDR3, as DNA: TGCGCCAGCAGCCCTAACCCACCGGGGGAACTGCGGGGAAACACCATATATTTT. Its protein is CASSPNPPGELRGNTIYF.

This chain connects TRBV4-3 to TRBJ1-2, with a weak D call TRBD1 (6 bases). This CDR3 region has 11 residues. Trimming pared 11 bases from V and 6 bases from J, leaving 13 bases between. Germline values: CDR1 LGHNA, CDR2 YSLEER. DNA of the CDR3: TGCGCCCCTCCGGGGGGCCATGGCTACACCTTC. Encoded protein: CAPPGGHGYTF.

V and J are TRBV18 and TRBJ1-2; TRBD1 matches 9 bases. Unmatched junction bases numbered 10, after V lost 0 bases and J lost 2 bases. The CDR3 covers 18 residues. The germline CDR1 and CDR2 sequences are KGHSH and LQKENI. CDR3 coding DNA: TGTGCCAGCTCACCACCTGCCGGGACAGGGCTTACGAACTATGGCTACACCTTC. Translating it yields CASSPPAGTGLTNYGYTF.

The chain couples TRBV19 to TRBJ1-2; D is possibly TRBD1 (5 bases). The germline V gene has CDR1 LNHDA and CDR2 SQIVND (reference sequence). V was clipped by 10 bases and J by 4 bases, with 10 bases between them. The CDR3 loop spans 11 amino acids. The CDR3: CAIRTPYGYTF. CDR3 nucleotide sequence: TGTGCCATAAGGACACCCTATGGCTACACCTTC.

Sample share makes this clone medium-sized (0.01 to 0.1%). J is TRBJ1-1 and V is TRBV7-2; D is uncertain. The CDR3 spans 11 residues. The V end was cut by 5 bases, the J end by 2 bases, with 3 bases between. CDR1 is SGHTA, CDR2 FQGNSA, per germline. This chain's CDR3 is CASSVNTEAFF. Here the CDR3 DNA reads TGTGCCAGCAGCGTAAACACTGAAGCTTTCTTT.

The chain employs TRBV7-9 and TRBJ1-4; the match to TRBD1 covers 8 bases. Germline V gene data show CDR1 as SEHNR and CDR2 as FQNEAQ (reference sequence). The length of the CDR3 is 13 residues. V shed 7 bases, J shed 7 bases, and the junction held 5 bases outside the gene matches. Written as DNA, the CDR3 is TGTGCCAGCACCAGGACAGGGATTGAAAAACTGTTTTTT. Translation: CASTRTGIEKLFF.

V and J are TRBV5-1 and TRBJ2-7; 8 bases line up with TRBD1. Germline values: CDR1 SGHRS, CDR2 YFSETQ. CDR3 size: 16 residues. Losses at the gene ends were 3 bases for V and 2 bases for J; bases not matched to a gene: 10. Written as DNA, the CDR3 is TGCGCCAGCAGCTCCCGACAGGGGATGGGGACCTACGAGCAGTACTTC. Protein product: CASSSRQGMGTYEQYF.

J is TRBJ2-1 and V is TRBV30; D is perhaps TRBD1 (6 bases). V dropped 1 base and J dropped 10 bases, with 17 bases sitting between them. The germline V gene encodes CDR1 GTSNPN and CDR2 SVGIG (reference sequence). The CDR3 length is 14 residues. The CDR3 nucleotides are TGTGCCTGGAGTGGATTCCTACAGGGAAGCGAGCAGTTCTTC. Translated, it gives CAWSGFLQGSEQFF. Based on the CDR3 plus reference TRBV30 and TRBJ2-1, the full variable domain is SQTIHQWPATLVQPVGSPLSLECTVEGTSNPNLYWYRQAAGRGLQLLFYSVGIGQISSEVPQNLSASRPQDRQFILSSKKLLLSDSGFYLCAWSGFLQGSEQFFGPGTRLTVL.

This chain links TRBV10-3 with TRBJ1-1; tentative D call: TRBD1 (6 bases). V lost 3 bases to trimming and J lost 0 bases, with 14 bases between them. CDR1 and CDR2 from the germline V gene are ENHRY and SYGVKD. The CDR3 is made up of 16 amino acids. CDR3 coding DNA: TGTGCCATCAGTGATGAGTGGGGGCGGTTGAACACTGAAGCTTTCTTT. Its protein product is CAISDEWGRLNTEAFF.

The chain combines TRBV9 with TRBJ2-5, with 12 bases lining up with TRBD2. Germline values: CDR1 SGDLS, CDR2 YYNGEE. V lost 0 bases, J lost 1 base, and 4 bases stayed unmatched. The CDR3 consists of 17 residues. The CDR3 DNA reads as TGTGCCAGCAGCGTAGGCTCTAGCGGGGGGGCCCAAGAGACCCAGTACTTC. Amino acid sequence: CASSVGSSGGAQETQYF.

This rearrangement joins TRBV10-3 to TRBJ2-7; 8 nucleotides match TRBD1. The CDR3 runs 13 residues. Germline CDR1 reads ENHRY; CDR2 reads SYGVKD. The junction had 5 bases not matched to a gene; V was cut back by 7 bases and J by 3 bases. The CDR3 spells CAINPGQGYEQYF. In DNA form, the CDR3 reads TGTGCCATCAACCCAGGACAGGGCTACGAGCAGTACTTC.

V gene TRBV5-6 combines with J gene TRBJ2-2, with 8 bases lining up with TRBD1. Germline loops: CDR1 SGHDT, CDR2 YYEEEE. V lost 1 base to trimming and J lost 6 bases; unmatched junction nucleotides: 8. The CDR3 is 16 residues long. This CDR3 reads CASSLPQGTGPGELFF. As DNA, the CDR3 is TGTGCCAGCAGCTTGCCTCAAGGGACAGGACCCGGGGAGCTGTTTTTT.

This clone was counted only a few times. The rearrangement uses TRBV21-1 and TRBJ1-1; the table names TRBD1, a call not compared with the DNA. TRBV21-1 is a known pseudogene. This CDR3 region has 18 residues. The CDR3 DNA follows: TGTGCCAGCAGCAAAACAGGGAATTCCCTATTCATGAACACTGAAGCTTTCTTT. This gives the protein CASSKTGNSLFMNTEAFF.

This chain connects TRBV19 to TRBJ1-1; D gene ambiguous. Germline V gene data show CDR1 as LNHDA and CDR2 as SQIVND (reference sequence). V was shortened by 4 bases and J by 4 bases, with 10 bases between the two germline ends. The CDR3 extends over 13 amino acids. The CDR3 DNA reads TGTGCCAGTAGTAGGAGTTTGGTCACTGAAGCTTTCTTT. It codes for CASSRSLVTEAFF. Complete variable domain (other parts from reference TRBV19 and TRBJ1-1): DGGITQSPKYLFRKEGQNVTLSCEQNLNHDAMYWYRQDPGQGLRLIYYSQIVNDFQKGDIAEGYSVSREKKESFPLTVTSAQKNPTAFYLCASSRSLVTEAFFGQGTRLTVV.

This chain connects TRBV19 to TRBJ2-7; D might be TRBD2 (5 bases). Trimming cost V 9 bases and J 2 bases, with 17 bases left between them. Germline assignment: CDR1 LNHDA and CDR2 SQIVND (reference sequence). The CDR3 loop spans 14 amino acids. The CDR3 protein is CARKGGRRAYEQYF. Here the CDR3 DNA reads TGTGCCAGAAAGGGCGGGCGGCGAGCCTACGAGCAGTACTTC.

This chain joins TRBV9 and TRBJ1-1; maybe TRBD1 (5 bases). V was shortened by 1 base and J by 5 bases, with 12 bases between the two germline ends. The CDR3 length is 14 residues. Germline CDR1 is SGDLS and CDR2 is YYNGEE. The CDR3: CASSVTSGRTEAFF. Here the CDR3 DNA reads TGTGCCAGCAGCGTAACATCAGGGAGGACTGAAGCTTTCTTT.